This T cell receptor (beta chain) was recovered during a study of T cell responses to AZD1222 COVID-19 vaccine. Measured with immunoSEQ multiplex PCR; TCRdb has only the in-frame clones, and not every one. The profile shows 150,000 or so clones, approximately 90% of them singletons. Sample share makes this clone medium-sized. The sequence was obtained from an adult in good health. Material: peripheral blood, obtained on day 0 of AZD1222 vaccination.

CDR3 protein: CASSRSYGQAYNEQFF. DNA for the CDR3: TGTGCCAGCAGCCGTAGCTACGGACAGGCCTACAATGAGCAGTTCTTC. The V and J genes are TRBV9 and TRBJ2-1; 7 bases agree with TRBD1. The CDR3 has 16 amino acids. V lost 4 bases to trimming and J lost 2 bases; unmatched junction nucleotides: 9. The germline V gene has CDR1 SGDLS and CDR2 YYNGEE.